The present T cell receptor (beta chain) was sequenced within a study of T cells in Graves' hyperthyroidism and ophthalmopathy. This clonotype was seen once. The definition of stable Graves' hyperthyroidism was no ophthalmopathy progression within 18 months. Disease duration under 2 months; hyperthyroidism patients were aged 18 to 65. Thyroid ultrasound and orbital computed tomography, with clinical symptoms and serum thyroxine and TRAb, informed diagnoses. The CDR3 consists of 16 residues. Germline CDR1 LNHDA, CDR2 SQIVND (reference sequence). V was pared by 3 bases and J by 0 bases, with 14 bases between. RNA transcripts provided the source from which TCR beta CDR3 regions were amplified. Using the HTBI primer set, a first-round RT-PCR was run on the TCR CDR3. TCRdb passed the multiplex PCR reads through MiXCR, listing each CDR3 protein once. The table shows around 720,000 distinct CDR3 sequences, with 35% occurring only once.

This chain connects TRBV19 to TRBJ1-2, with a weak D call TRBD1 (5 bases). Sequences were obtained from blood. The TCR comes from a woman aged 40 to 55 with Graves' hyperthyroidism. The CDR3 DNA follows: TGTGCCAGTAGTATTTTAGGGACGGGGGCTAACTATGGCTACACCTTC. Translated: CASSILGTGANYGYTF. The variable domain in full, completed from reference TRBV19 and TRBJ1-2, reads DGGITQSPKYLFRKEGQNVTLSCEQNLNHDAMYWYRQDPGQGLRLIYYSQIVNDFQKGDIAEGYSVSREKKESFPLTVTSAQKNPTAFYLCASSILGTGANYGYTFGSGTRLTVV.